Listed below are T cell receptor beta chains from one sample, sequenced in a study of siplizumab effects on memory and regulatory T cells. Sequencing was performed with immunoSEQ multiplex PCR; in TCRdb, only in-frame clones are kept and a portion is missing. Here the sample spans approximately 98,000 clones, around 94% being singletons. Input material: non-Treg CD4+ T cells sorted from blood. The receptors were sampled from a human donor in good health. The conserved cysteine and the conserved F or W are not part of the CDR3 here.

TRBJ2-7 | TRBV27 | ASSLSGTSGRAIGYEQY
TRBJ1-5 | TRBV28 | ASDTGVVQPQH
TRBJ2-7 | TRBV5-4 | ASSLDPTGAKDEQY
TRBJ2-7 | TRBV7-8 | ASSFGTGSSYEQY
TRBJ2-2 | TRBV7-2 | ASSLPRNTGELF
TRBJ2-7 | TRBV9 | ASSGQGAYEQY
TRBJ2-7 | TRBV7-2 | ASTRDGASYEQY
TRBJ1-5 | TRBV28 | ASQNQGPNQPQH
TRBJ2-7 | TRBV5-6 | ASSLAGKRSYEQY
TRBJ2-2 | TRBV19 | ATAKRLAANTGELF
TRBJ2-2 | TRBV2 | ASSAPLSNTGELF
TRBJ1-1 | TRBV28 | ASSLNDEVRTEAF
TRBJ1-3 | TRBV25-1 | ASSEVSISGNTIY
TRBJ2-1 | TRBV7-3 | ASSLGPEGYNEQF
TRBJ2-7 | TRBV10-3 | AISGGGGNEQY
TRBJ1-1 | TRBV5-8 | ASCGFMNTEAF
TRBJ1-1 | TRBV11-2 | ASSFSAGSGWNTEAF
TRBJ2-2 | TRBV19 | ASTDHSGTGELF
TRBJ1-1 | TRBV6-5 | ASSYSRSHTEAF
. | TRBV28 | ASRGTSMDEQY
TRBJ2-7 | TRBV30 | AWSVRLGGDEQY
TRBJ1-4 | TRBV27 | ASSERGKLF
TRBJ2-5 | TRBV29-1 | SGRGGTGTGAQETQY
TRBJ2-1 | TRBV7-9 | ASSKGNLAEPLYNEQF